The 4 T cell receptor beta chains given below trace back to one sample, sequenced in a study of blood T cells in healthy people across ages. For the second PCR, which ran for about 6 to 12 cycles, a sample-barcoded 5' primer and a J-beta primer mix were used. TCRdb itself ran the 5' RACE reads through MiXCR, one entry per CDR3 protein. Of about 1,800,000 distinct CDR3 sequences in the sample, 25% to 30% are singletons; the top ten hold around 7.7%. Material: blood. These receptors came from a woman aged 25 to 39 in good health.

On this clonotype: This may come from a read error, since a much larger clone is one base off. The chain recombines TRBV7-2 with TRBJ2-4; D unclear. The J call may not be correct, given that the DNA end is closer to TRBJ2-7. Germline assignment: CDR1 SGHTA and CDR2 FQGNSA. This CDR3 is built from 13 residues. In DNA form, the CDR3 reads TGTGCCAGCAGCCCGGACGTTCGAAGCGAGCAGTACTTC. Its protein is CASSPDVRSEQYF.

This clonotype has a handful of counts. The chain has TRBV14 and TRBJ2-3; tentatively, D is TRBD1 (6 bases). Trimming left V 5 bases short and J 1 base short, with 19 bases between. The germline gives CDR1 SGHDN, CDR2 FVKESK. This CDR3 is 17 amino acids long. CDR3 DNA: TGTGCCAGCAGCGACACGCCTGCAGGGGCACGCACAGATACGCAGTATTTT. It specifies CASSDTPAGARTDTQYF. The full variable domain, with the rest looked up from reference TRBV14 and TRBJ2-3, is EAGVTQFPSHSVIEKGQTVTLRCDPISGHDNLYWYRRVMGKEIKFLLHFVKESKQDESGMPNNRFLAERTGGTYSTLKVQPAELEDSGVYFCASSDTPAGARTDTQYFGPGTRLTVL.

This clonotype has a handful of counts. This chain's CDR3 is CASSDTGTPGYEQYF. The CDR3 DNA sequence: TGTGCCAGCAGTGATACCGGGACACCTGGTTACGAGCAGTACTTC. This chain links TRBV9 with TRBJ2-7; tentatively, D is TRBD1 (6 bases). There are 15 residues in the CDR3. Germline loops: CDR1 SGDLS, CDR2 YYNGEE. Trimming cost V 5 bases and J 4 bases, with 19 bases left between them.

This clonotype has just a few counts. The gene calls are TRBV10-3 and TRBJ2-5; TRBD1 agrees at 7 bases. This CDR3 region has 14 residues. The germline gives CDR1 ENHRY, CDR2 SYGVKD. V gave up 5 bases and J gave up 2 bases; unmatched junction bases: 5. The CDR3 region is CAISFDRDQETQYF. The CDR3 DNA reads as TGTGCCATCAGTTTTGACAGGGATCAAGAGACCCAGTACTTC.